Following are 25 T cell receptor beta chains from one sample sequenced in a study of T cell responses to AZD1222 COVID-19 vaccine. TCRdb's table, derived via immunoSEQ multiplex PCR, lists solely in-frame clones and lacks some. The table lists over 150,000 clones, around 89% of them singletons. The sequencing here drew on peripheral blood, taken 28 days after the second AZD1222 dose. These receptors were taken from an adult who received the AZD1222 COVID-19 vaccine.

In nucleotides, the CDR3 is TGTGCCAGCAGCTTAGCCCCACAGGGGATCATTCAGTACTTC. It yields the protein CASSLAPQGIIQYF. J is TRBJ2-4 and V is TRBV7-2, with TRBD1 identical over 7 bases. The CDR3 length is 14 residues. Germline V gene data show CDR1 as SGHTA and CDR2 as FQGNSA. V dropped 0 bases and J dropped 9; count of bases not matched to a gene: 5.

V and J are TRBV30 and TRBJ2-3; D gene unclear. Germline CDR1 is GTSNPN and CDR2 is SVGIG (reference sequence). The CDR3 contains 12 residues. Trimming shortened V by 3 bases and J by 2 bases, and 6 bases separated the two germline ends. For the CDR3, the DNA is TGTGCCTGGAGAAGTTCCACAGATACGCAGTATTTT. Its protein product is CAWRSSTDTQYF.

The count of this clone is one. The CDR3 spells CASSFGGTYEQYF. CDR3 in DNA: TGTGCCAGCAGTTTTGGCGGGACCTACGAGCAGTACTTC. The chain has TRBV12-3 or TRBV12-4 and TRBJ2-7; D possibly corresponds to TRBD2 (6 bases). The CDR3 contains 13 residues. V was pared by 3 bases and J by 2 bases, with 8 bases between.

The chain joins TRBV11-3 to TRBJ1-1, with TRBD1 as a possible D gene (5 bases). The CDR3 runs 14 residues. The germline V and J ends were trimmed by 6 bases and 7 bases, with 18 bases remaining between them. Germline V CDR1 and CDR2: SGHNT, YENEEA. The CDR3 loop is CASRTRAGSGEAFF. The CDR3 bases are TGTGCCAGCAGAACTAGGGCAGGGTCCGGTGAAGCTTTCTTT.

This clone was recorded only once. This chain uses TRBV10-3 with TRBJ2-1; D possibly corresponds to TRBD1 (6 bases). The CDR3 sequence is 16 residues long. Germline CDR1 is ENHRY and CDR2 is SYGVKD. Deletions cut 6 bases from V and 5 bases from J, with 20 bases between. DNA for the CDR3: TGTGCCATCAGCGGACAGCTAAAACTTCGGAACAATGAGCAGTTCTTC. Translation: CAISGQLKLRNNEQFF.

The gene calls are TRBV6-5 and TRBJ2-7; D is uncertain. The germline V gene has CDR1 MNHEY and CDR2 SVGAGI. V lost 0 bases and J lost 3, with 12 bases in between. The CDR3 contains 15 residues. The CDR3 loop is CASSYSGGADYEQYF. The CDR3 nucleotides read TGTGCCAGCAGTTACTCAGGTGGAGCTGACTACGAGCAGTACTTC.

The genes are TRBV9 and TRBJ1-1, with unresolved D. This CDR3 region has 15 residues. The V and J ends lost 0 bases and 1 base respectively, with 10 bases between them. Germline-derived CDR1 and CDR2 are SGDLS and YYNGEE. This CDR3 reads CASSVASVTNTEAFF. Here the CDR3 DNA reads TGTGCCAGCAGCGTAGCTTCGGTGACGAACACTGAAGCTTTCTTT.

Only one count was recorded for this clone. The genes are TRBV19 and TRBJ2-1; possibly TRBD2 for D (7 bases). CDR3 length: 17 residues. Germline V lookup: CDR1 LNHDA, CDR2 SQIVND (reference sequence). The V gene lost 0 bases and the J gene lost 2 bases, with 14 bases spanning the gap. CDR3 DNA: TGTGCCAGTAGTATAGATGGAGGGGGGGCCACCTACAATGAGCAGTTCTTC. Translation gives CASSIDGGGATYNEQFF.

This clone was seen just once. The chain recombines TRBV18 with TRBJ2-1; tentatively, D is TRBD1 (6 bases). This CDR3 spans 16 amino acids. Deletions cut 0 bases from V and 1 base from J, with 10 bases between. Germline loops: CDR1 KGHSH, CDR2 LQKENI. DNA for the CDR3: TGTGCCAGCTCACCACCGGCAGGGGAATCCTACAATGAGCAGTTCTTC. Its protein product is CASSPPAGESYNEQFF.

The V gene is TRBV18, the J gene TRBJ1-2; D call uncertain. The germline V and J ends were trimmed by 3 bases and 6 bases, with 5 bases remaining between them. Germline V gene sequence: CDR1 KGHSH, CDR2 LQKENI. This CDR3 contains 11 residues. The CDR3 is CASSPADGYTF. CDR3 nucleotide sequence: TGTGCCAGCTCACCGGCCGATGGCTACACCTTC.

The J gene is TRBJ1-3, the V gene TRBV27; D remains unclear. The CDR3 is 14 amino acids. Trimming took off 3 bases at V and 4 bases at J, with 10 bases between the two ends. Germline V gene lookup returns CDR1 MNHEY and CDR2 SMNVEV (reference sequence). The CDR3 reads CASSFTSGGNTIYF. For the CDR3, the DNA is TGTGCCAGCAGTTTCACGTCGGGGGGAAACACCATATATTTT.

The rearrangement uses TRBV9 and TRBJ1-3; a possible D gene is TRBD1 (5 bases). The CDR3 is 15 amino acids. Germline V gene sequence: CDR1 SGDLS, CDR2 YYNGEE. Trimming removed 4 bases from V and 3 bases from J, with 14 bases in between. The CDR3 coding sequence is TGTGCCAGCAGCTCATCAGGGTTGTTTGGAAACACCATATATTTT. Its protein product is CASSSSGLFGNTIYF.

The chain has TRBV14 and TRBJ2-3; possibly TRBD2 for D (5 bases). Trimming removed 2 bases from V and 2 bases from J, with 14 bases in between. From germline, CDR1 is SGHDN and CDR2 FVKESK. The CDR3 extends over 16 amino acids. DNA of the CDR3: TGTGCCAGCAGCCAAATCGGGGAGCTGCCCACAGATACGCAGTATTTT. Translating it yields CASSQIGELPTDTQYF.

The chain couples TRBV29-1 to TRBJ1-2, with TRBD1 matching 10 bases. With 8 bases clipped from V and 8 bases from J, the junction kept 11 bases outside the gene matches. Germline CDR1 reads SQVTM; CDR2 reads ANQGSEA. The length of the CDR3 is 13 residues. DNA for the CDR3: TGCAGCATCGGGGACAGGGGTGGGGACGGCTACACCTTC. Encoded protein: CSIGDRGGDGYTF.

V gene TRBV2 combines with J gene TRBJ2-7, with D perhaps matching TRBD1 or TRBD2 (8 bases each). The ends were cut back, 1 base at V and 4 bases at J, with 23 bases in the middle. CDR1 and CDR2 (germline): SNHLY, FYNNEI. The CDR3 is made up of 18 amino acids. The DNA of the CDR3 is TGTGCCAGCAGTGAAGGACAGGGGTTTCGGGCGGGGGGATACGAGCAGTACTTC. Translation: CASSEGQGFRAGGYEQYF.

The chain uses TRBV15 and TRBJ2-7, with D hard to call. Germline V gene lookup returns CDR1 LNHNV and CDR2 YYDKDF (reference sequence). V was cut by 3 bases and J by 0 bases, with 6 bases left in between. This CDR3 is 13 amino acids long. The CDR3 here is CATSRDHSYEQYF. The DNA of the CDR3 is TGTGCCACCAGCAGGGACCACTCCTACGAGCAGTACTTC. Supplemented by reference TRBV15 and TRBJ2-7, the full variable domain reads DAMVIQNPRYQVTQFGKPVTLSCSQTLNHNVMYWYQQKSSQAPKLLFHYYDKDFNNEADTPDNFQSRRPNTSFCFLDIRSPGLGDTAMYLCATSRDHSYEQYFGPGTRLTVT.

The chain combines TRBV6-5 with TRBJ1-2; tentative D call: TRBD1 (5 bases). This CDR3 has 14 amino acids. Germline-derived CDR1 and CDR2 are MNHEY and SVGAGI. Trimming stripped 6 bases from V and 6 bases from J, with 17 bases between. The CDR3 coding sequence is TGTGCCAGCAGGTCACTCTCCCAGGGTGATGGCTACACCTTC. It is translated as CASRSLSQGDGYTF.

The CDR3 coding sequence is TGTGCCAGCAGCGGACAGGGGGGGAGCGGGGAGCTGTTTTTT. It is translated as CASSGQGGSGELFF. This sequence joins TRBV9 and TRBJ2-2, with 9 bases lining up with TRBD1. The CDR3 totals 14 residues. Unmatched junction bases numbered 4, after V lost 3 bases and J lost 7 bases. Germline V CDR1 and CDR2: SGDLS, YYNGEE.

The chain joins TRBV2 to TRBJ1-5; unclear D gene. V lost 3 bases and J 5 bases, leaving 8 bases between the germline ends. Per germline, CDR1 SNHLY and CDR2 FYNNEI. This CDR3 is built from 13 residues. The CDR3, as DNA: TGTGCCAGCAGTGAGGCCCCGTATCAGCCCCAGCATTTT. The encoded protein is CASSEAPYQPQHF.

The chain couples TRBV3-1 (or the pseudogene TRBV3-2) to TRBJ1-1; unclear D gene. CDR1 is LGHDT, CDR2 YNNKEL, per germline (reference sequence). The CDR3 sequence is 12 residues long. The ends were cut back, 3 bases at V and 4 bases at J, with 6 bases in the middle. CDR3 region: CASSQGSTEAFF. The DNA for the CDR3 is TGTGCCAGCAGCCAGGGGTCCACTGAAGCTTTCTTT.

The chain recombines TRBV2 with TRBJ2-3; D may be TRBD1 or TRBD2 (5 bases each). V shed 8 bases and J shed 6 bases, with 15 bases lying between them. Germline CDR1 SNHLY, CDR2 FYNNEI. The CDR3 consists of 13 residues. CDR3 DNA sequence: TGTGCCAGCGGGTGGGGGTTACGGGATACGCAGTATTTT. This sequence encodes CASGWGLRDTQYF.

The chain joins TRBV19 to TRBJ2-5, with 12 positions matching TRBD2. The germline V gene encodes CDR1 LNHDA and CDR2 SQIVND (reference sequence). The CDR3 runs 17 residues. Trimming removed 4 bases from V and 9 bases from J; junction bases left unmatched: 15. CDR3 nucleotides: TGTGCCAGTAGTAGAGGACTAGCGGGGAGACCGGGGTGGTCCCAGTACTTC. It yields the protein CASSRGLAGRPGWSQYF.

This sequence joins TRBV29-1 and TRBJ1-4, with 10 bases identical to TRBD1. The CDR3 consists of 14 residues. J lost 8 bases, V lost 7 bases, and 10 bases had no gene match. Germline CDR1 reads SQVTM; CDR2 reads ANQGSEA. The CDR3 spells CSAQAGQGREKLFF. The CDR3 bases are TGCAGCGCTCAGGCGGGACAGGGGCGCGAAAAACTGTTTTTT.

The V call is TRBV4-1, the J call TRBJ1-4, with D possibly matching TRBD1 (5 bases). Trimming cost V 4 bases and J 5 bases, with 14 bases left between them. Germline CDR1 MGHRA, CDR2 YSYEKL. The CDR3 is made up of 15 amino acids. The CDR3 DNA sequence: TGCGCCAGCAGCCTCACAGACAGCACCAATGAAAAACTGTTTTTT. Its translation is CASSLTDSTNEKLFF.

The DNA for the CDR3 is TGTGCCAGTTCCCTCCGGGACTCACCCCTCCACTTT. Translation gives CASSLRDSPLHF. V usage is TRBV19 and J usage is TRBJ1-6, with D possibly being TRBD1 (5 bases). Deletions cut 8 bases from V and 10 bases from J, with 12 bases between. CDR1 and CDR2 from the germline V gene are LNHDA and SQIVND (reference sequence). The CDR3 covers 12 residues.